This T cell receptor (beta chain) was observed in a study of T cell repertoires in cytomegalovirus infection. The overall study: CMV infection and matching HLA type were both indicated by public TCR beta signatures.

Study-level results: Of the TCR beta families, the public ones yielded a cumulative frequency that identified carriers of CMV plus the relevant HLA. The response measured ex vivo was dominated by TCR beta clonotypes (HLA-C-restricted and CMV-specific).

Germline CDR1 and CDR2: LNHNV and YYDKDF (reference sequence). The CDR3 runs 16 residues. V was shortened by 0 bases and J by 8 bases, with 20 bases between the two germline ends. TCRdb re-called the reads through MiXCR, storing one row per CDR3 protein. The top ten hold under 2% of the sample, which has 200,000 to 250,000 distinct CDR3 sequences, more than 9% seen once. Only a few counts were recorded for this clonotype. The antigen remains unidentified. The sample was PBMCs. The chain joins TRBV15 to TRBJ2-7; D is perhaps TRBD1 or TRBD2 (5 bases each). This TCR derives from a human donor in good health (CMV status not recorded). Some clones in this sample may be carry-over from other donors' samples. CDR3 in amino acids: CATSRDRTGANYKQYF. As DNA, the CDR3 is TGTGCCACCAGCAGAGATCGGACCGGGGCGAATTACAAGCAGTACTTC.